This T cell receptor beta chain was recovered during a study of T cells after yellow fever vaccination. Study observations and caveats: Faster peaking, at day 5 versus 15, marked a secondary response that was weaker.

In germline, CDR1 is MDHEN, CDR2 SYDVKM. Trimming cost V 5 bases and J 4 bases, with 17 bases left between them. The CDR3 extends over 15 amino acids. The study made its TCR cDNA through 5'RACE template switching. That step introduced a universal primer site along with UMIs. TCRdb itself ran the 5' RACE reads through MiXCR, one entry per CDR3 protein. The table records about 510,000 distinct CDR3 sequences, around a fifth of them present only once. As regards this clonotype: Its target is not known.

The chain has TRBV28 and TRBJ1-2; D possibly corresponds to TRBD1 (5 bases). Sequences were derived from PBMCs, sampled less than 25 days after the first yellow fever vaccination. This clonotype originated in a man aged 18 to 29 who received the YFV17D yellow fever vaccine. For the CDR3, the DNA is TGTGCCAGCAGTATACCGGGACTCACCTTCTATGGCTACACCTTC. Its protein product is CASSIPGLTFYGYTF.